The present T cell receptor (beta chain) was sequenced within a study of blood T cell repertoires in COVID-19. Study-level information: COVID-19 samples, acute and convalescent, were from the United States, Italy and Spain. From T cells, B-cell-depleted T cells, or PBMCs came the material, which was cDNA or gDNA.

Study processing details: From reference gene primer amplification, estimates of nucleated cell counts were derived. Clones were sequenced by immunoSEQ multiplex PCR, and TCRdb holds only the in-frame ones, with some missing. That table is the source of V, J and clone size, and D and trimming were worked out from the DNA. The sample contains over 250,000 clones, 88% of which appear only once. The CDR3 is 12 residues long. V lost 1 base, J lost 7 bases, and 1 base stayed unmatched. The germline gives CDR1 SQVTM, CDR2 ANQGSEA. The sequencing sample was made of peripheral blood. The chain is built from TRBV29-1 and TRBJ2-7, with 10 bases lining up with TRBD1. The TCR sequence derives from a woman in her twenties or thirties with acute or convalescent COVID-19. In DNA, the CDR3 is TGCAGCGTTGAAGGACAGGGGGCTGAGCAGTACTTC. Its translation: CSVEGQGAEQYF.